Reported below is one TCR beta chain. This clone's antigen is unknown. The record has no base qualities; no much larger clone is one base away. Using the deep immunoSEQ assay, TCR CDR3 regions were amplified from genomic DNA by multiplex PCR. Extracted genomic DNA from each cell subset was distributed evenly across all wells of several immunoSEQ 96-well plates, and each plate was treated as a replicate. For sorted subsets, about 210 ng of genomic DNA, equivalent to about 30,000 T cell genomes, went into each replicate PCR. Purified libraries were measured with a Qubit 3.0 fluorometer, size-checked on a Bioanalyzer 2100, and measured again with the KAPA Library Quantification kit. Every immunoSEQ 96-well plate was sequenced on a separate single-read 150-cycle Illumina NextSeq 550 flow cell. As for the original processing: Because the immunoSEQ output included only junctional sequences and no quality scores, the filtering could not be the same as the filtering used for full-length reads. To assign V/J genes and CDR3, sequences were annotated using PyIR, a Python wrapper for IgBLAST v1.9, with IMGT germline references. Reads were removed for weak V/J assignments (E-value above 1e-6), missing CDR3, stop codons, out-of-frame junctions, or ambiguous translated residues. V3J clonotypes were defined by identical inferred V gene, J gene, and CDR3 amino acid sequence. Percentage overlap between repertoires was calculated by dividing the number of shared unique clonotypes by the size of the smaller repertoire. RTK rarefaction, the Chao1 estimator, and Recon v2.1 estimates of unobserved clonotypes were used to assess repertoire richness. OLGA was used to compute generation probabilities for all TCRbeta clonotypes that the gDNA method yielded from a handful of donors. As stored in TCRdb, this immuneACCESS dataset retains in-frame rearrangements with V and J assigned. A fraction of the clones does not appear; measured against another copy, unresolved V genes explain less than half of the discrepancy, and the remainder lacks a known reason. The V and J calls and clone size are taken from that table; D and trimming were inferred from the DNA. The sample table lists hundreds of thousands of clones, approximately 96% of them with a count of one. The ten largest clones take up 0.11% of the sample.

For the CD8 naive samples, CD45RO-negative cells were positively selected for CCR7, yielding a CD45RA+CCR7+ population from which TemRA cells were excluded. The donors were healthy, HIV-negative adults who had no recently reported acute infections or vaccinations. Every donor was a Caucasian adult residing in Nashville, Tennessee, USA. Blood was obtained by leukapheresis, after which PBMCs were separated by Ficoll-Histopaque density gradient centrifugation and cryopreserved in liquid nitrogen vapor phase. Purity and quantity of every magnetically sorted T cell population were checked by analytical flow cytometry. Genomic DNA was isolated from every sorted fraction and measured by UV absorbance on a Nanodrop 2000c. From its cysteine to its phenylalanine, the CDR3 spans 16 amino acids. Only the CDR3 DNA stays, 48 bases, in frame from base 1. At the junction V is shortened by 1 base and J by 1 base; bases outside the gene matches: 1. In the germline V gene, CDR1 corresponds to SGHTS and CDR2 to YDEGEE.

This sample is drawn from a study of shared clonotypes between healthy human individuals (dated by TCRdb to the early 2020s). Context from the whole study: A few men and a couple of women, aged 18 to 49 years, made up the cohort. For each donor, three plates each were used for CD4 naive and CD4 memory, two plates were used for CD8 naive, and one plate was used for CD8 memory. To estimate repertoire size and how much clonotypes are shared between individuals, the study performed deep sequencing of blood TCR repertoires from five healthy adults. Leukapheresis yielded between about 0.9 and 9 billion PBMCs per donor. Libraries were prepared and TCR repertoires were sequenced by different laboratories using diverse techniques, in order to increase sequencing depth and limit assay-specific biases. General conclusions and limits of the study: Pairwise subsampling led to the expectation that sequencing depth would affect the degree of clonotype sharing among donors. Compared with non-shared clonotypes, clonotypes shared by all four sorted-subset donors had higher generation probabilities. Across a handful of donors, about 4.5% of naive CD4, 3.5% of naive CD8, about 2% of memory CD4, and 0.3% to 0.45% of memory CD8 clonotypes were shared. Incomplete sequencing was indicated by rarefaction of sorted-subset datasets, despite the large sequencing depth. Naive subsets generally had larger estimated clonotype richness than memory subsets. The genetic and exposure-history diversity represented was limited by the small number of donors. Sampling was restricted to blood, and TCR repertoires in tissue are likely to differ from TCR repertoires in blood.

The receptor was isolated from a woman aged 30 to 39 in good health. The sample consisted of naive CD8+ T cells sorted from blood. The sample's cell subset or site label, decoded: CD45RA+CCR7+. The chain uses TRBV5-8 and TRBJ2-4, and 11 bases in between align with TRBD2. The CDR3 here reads CASSLSSGRAKNIQYF. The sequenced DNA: TGTGCCAGCAGCTTGTCTAGCGGGAGGGCCAAAAACATTCAGTACTTC.